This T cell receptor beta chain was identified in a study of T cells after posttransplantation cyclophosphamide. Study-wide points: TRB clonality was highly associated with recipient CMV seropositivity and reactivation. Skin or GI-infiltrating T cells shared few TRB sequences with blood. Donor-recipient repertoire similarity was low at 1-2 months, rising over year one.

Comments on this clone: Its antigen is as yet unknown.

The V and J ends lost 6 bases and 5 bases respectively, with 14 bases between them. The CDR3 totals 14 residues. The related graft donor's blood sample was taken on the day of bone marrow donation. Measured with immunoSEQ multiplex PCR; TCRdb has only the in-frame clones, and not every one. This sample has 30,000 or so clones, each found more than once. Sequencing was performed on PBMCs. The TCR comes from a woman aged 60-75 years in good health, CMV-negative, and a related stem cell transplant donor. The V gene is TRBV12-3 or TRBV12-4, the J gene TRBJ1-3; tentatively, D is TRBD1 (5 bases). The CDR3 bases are TGTGCCAGCAGCCCCCGACAGAGCCGAAACACCATATATTTT. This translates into CASSPRQSRNTIYF.